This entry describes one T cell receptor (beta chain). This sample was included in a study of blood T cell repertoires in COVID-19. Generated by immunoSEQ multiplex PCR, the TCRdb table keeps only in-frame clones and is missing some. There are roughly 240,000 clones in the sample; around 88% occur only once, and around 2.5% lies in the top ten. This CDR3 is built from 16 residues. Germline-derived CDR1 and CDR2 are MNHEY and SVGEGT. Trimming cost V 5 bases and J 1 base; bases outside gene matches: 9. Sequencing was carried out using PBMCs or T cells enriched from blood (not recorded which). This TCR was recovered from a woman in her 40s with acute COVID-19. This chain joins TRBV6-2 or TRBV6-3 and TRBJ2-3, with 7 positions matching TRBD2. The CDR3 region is CASSTSVGGGTDTQYF. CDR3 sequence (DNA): TGTGCCAGCAGTACTAGCGTGGGAGGTGGCACAGATACGCAGTATTTT.